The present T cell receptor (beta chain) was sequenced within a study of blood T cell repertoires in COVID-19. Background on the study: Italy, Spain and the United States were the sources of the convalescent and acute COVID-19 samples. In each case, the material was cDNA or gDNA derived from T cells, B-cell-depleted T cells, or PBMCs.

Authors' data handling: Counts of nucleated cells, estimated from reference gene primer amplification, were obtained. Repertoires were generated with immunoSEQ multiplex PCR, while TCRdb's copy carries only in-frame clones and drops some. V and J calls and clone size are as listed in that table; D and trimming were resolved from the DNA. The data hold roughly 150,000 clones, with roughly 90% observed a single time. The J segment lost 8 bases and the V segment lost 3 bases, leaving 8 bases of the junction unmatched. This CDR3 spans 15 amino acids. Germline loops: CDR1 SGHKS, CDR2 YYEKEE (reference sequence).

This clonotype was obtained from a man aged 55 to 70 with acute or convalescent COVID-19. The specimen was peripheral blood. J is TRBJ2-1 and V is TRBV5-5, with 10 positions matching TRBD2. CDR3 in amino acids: CASSSPAGGLYEQFF. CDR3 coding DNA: TGTGCCAGCAGCTCCCCAGCGGGGGGGCTCTATGAGCAGTTCTTC.